These T cell receptor beta chains were read from a single sample in a study of T cell repertoires in cytomegalovirus infection. No antigen has been assigned to these receptors. Each CDR3 protein is one row after TCRdb ran MiXCR on the reads. The sample lists approximately 1,000,000 distinct CDR3 sequences; 30% to 40% were seen once. Material: cultured CD8+ T cells from PBMCs, obtained from culture after CMV antigen stimulation. All receptors come from a human donor in good health (CMV status not recorded). Some clones in this sample may be carry-over from other donors' samples. The CDR3 runs from the conserved cysteine through the conserved F or W. The D gene is left open where the match is weak. The listing skips clone size in some rows; elsewhere it reads once, few, many or a size class.

length	V	D	J	size	DNA	CDR3
18	TRBV7-8	TRBD2	TRBJ2-1	many	TGTGCCAGCAGCTTAACTGGACTAGCGGGAGATCTGTACAATGAGCAGTTCTTC	CASSLTGLAGDLYNEQFF
13	TRBV7-9	.	TRBJ2-5	many	TGTGCCAGCAAAGTGGACACCCGAGGGACCCAGTACTTC	CASKVDTRGTQYF
13	TRBV7-3	TRBD1	TRBJ1-1	many	TGTGCCAGCAGCTTAACTGGACAGGGTGAAGCTTTCTTT	CASSLTGQGEAFF
15	TRBV6-8	TRBD2	TRBJ2-1	.	TGTGCCAGCAGTTACGGACTAGCGGGTGGGGATGAGCAGTTCTTC	CASSYGLAGGDEQFF
15	TRBV7-8	TRBD1	TRBJ2-5	many	TGTGCCAGCAGCAACCGGGACAGGGGCCAAGAGACCCAGTACTTC	CASSNRDRGQETQYF
17	TRBV27	.	TRBJ2-6	.	TGTGCCAGCAGTTTTGTGGGACCGCTCTCTGGGGCCAACGTCCTGACTTTC	CASSFVGPLSGANVLTF
13	TRBV6-4	TRBD1	TRBJ1-2	.	TGTGCCAGCAGTGAAGAGCAGGGGGATGGCTACACCTTC	CASSEEQGDGYTF
18	TRBV7-2	.	TRBJ1-2	many	TGTGCCAGCAGCCCAACCGGACAGACAGTCCTAATGGGCTATGGCTACACCTTC	CASSPTGQTVLMGYGYTF
12	TRBV7-6	.	TRBJ1-6	few	TGTGCCAGCAGCTTAGCGAATTCACCCCTCCACTTT	CASSLANSPLHF
16	TRBV4-2	TRBD2	TRBJ2-5	few	TGTGCCAGCAGCCGAGAGCGGGGACTAGTGAGGGAGACCCAGTACTTC	CASSRERGLVRETQYF
14	TRBV14	TRBD1	TRBJ1-1	few	TGTGCCAGCAGGCCGACAGGGAAGAACACTGAAGCTTTCTTT	CASRPTGKNTEAFF
15	TRBV7-8	.	TRBJ1-1	few	TGTGCCAGCAGCCAGCAGGGCGGGGGGTACACTGAAGCTTTCTTT	CASSQQGGGYTEAFF
14	TRBV6-1	.	TRBJ1-4	.	TGTGCCAGCAGTTACGGCAGGCTGAATGAAAAACTGTTTTTT	CASSYGRLNEKLFF
19	TRBV19	TRBD2	TRBJ2-2	few	TGTGCCAGTAGTATACTAGGACTAGCGGGGGGGCCTAGCACCGGGGAGCTGTTTTTT	CASSILGLAGGPSTGELFF
15	TRBV20-1	TRBD1	TRBJ2-7	.	TGCAGTGCTACACCCGGGACAGCCCTATCCTACGAGCAGTACTTC	CSATPGTALSYEQYF
13	TRBV6-2/TRBV6-3	.	TRBJ1-1	few	TGTGCCACTACAGGGATCGGATTCACTGAAGCTTTCTTT	CATTGIGFTEAFF
15	TRBV5-4	TRBD1	TRBJ2-2	once	TGTGCCAGCAGCTGGGGGACAGGGTCTCTCGGGGAGCTGTTTTTT	CASSWGTGSLGELFF
15	TRBV7-9	.	TRBJ2-5	few	TGTGCCAGCAGCTTATTTCAGGGCCATGAAGAGACCCAGTACTTC	CASSLFQGHEETQYF
14	TRBV6-1	TRBD1	TRBJ1-1	.	TGTGCCAGCAGTGAACACAGGGGAGGCACTGAAGCTTTCTTT	CASSEHRGGTEAFF
15	TRBV27	TRBD1	TRBJ1-2	.	TGTGCCAGCAGTCCCGGGACAGGGGGCGCGTTGGGCTACACCTTC	CASSPGTGGALGYTF
12	TRBV12-5	.	TRBJ2-7	few	TGTGCTAGTGGTCCCACAGGGCTCGAGCAGTACTTC	CASGPTGLEQYF
13	TRBV7-2	.	TRBJ1-1	many	TGTGCCAGCAGCGCTACCGTTGGCACTGAAGCTTTCTTT	CASSATVGTEAFF
16	TRBV5-1	.	TRBJ2-5	many	TGCGCCAGCAGCGTGACAGGACAATTAAAATCGGAGACCCAGTACTTC	CASSVTGQLKSETQYF
14	TRBV7-9	.	TRBJ2-3	.	TGTGCCCGATCAGGGGGGGGACGCACAGATACGCAGTATTTT	CARSGGGRTDTQYF
14	TRBV5-6	.	TRBJ1-6	.	TGTGCCAGCAGCGCAGCGGGATATAATTCACCCCTCCACTTT	CASSAAGYNSPLHF
13	TRBV7-9	.	TRBJ1-1	.	TGTGCCAGCAGAAGAGATGAAGTTGGTGAAGCTTTCTTT	CASRRDEVGEAFF
17	TRBV12-3/TRBV12-4	.	TRBJ1-1	.	TGTGCCAGCAGTTTAAGCGCGTTGGGAAACTTCGACACTGAAGCTTTCTTT	CASSLSALGNFDTEAFF
15	TRBV7-9	TRBD2	TRBJ2-5	many	TGTGCCAGCAGCTTAGGAGCGGGGGCACAAGAGACCCAGTACTTC	CASSLGAGAQETQYF
14	TRBV7-6	TRBD2	TRBJ2-5	.	TGTGCCAGCAGCTTCAAGCGGGGGCAAGAGACCCAGTACTTC	CASSFKRGQETQYF
14	TRBV7-9	.	TRBJ2-7	.	TGTGCCAGCAGAGCCGGGGACAACTCCTACGAGCAGTACTTC	CASRAGDNSYEQYF
15	TRBV12-3/TRBV12-4	TRBD1	TRBJ1-2	few	TGTGCCAGCAGTTCTTGGACAGGAAACAACTATGGCTACACCTTC	CASSSWTGNNYGYTF
15	TRBV7-6	.	TRBJ2-5	many	TGTGCCAGCAGCCAAAGACCTGGGAACCAAGAGACCCAGTACTTC	CASSQRPGNQETQYF
13	TRBV10-3	.	TRBJ1-1	.	TGTGCCATCAGTTCTGAGGGGAAGACTGAAGCTTTCTTT	CAISSEGKTEAFF
18	TRBV9	TRBD2	TRBJ2-3	once	TGTGCCAGCAGCGTACTCCCTAGCGGGGGAGATAGCACAGATACGCAGTATTTT	CASSVLPSGGDSTDTQYF
15	TRBV5-1	.	TRBJ1-1	few	TGCGCCAGCAGCTTGGGGCAGGGCCCCAACACTGAAGCTTTCTTT	CASSLGQGPNTEAFF
13	TRBV14	.	TRBJ2-1	.	TGTGCCAGCAGCCAGGGAGTTTACAATGAGCAGTTCTTC	CASSQGVYNEQFF